This record looks at one T cell receptor (beta chain) sequence and its context. The antigen is unknown. These data belong to a study of shared clonotypes between healthy human individuals. General study points: Some clonotypes were shared by all four sorted-subset donors, while others were not shared. The non-shared ones had lower generation probabilities than the shared ones. Clonotype sharing across several donors was observed for roughly 5% of naive CD4 clonotypes.

Germline CDR1 is MDHEN and CDR2 is SYDVKM. The ends lost 1 base at V and 4 bases at J; junction bases unmatched: 1. The CDR3 sequence is 13 residues long. Method: immunoSEQ multiplex PCR; TCRdb's copy keeps in-frame clones and lacks some. The sample contains approximately 100,000 clones, 67% of which appear only once. The sample was memory CD8+ T cells sorted from blood. Described subset: CD45RO+ cells pooled with CCR7-negative TemRA cells. This clonotype originated in a woman in her twenties or thirties in good health. V and J are TRBV28 and TRBJ2-7, with TRBD2 matching over 7 bases. CDR3 protein: CASSLFSGYEQYF. The CDR3, as DNA: TGTGCCAGCAGTTTATTTAGCGGGTACGAGCAGTACTTC. Full variable domain (remainder filled in from reference TRBV28 and TRBJ2-7): DVKVTQSSRYLVKRTGEKVFLECVQDMDHENMFWYRQDPGLGLRLIYFSYDVKMKEKGDIPEGYSVSREKKERFSLILESASTNQTSMYLCASSLFSGYEQYFGPGTRLTVT.